This T cell receptor (beta chain) was identified during a study of CD8+ T cells in alopecia areata. On the study more broadly: The drug, oral tofacitinib, was given to treated patients at 5 to 10 mg twice daily. The authors scored treated patients' severity by affected scalp percentage.

Stated treatment: oral pan-JAK inhibitor, 5-10 mg twice daily. Extracted RNA was reverse transcribed into cDNA, the sequencing template. Assay: immunoSEQ multiplex PCR; the TCRdb copy retains only in-frame clones and omits some. The sample has about 120,000 clones; less than 75% are singletons. This CDR3 spans 10 amino acids. CDR1 and CDR2 from the germline V gene are SGHAT and FQNNGV. The V and J ends lost 4 bases and 6 bases respectively, with 4 bases between them. The chain recombines TRBV11-2 with TRBJ2-7; D not certain. The clonotype comes from a human donor with alopecia areata. The sample consisted of CD8+ T cells sorted from blood, taken at week 4, from a patient treated with tofacitinib. Here the CDR3 reads CASSSSEQYF. CDR3 bases: TGTGCCAGCAGCTCCAGCGAGCAGTACTTC.